A single sample is the source of the 32 T cell receptor beta chains below, sequenced in a study of cytomegalovirus exposure and HLA in healthy donors. PCR was performed using 60 Vbeta and 13 Jbeta primers. Using immunoSEQ multiplex PCR, the repertoire was profiled, and TCRdb retains in-frame clones only, with some absent. Here the sample spans about 130,000 clones, under 90% being singletons. What was sequenced was PBMCs. The receptors derive from a man aged 18 to 29 in good health and CMV-seronegative.

The CDR3 protein is CAWSGGQGRLYEQYF. DNA of the CDR3: TGTGCCTGGAGTGGAGGACAGGGTAGGCTTTACGAGCAGTACTTC. The rearrangement joins TRBV30 to TRBJ2-7, with 8 bases matching TRBD1. Trimming cost V 1 base and J 4 bases; bases outside gene matches: 9. This CDR3 region has 15 residues. Looked up from germline, CDR1 is GTSNPN and CDR2 is SVGIG (reference sequence).

The chain carries TRBV7-2 and TRBJ1-1; D unclear. The ends were cut back, 0 bases at V and 3 bases at J, with 14 bases in the middle. The CDR3 extends over 16 amino acids. Germline CDR1 is SGHTA and CDR2 is FQGNSA. The CDR3 DNA is TGTGCCAGCAGCTTAGCCCCTTGGCGGGGAGACACTGAAGCTTTCTTT. Translation gives CASSLAPWRGDTEAFF.

The chain uses TRBV19 and TRBJ2-2; TRBD1 matches at 9 bases. CDR1 LNHDA and CDR2 SQIVND come from the germline V gene (reference sequence). V gave up 8 bases and J gave up 1 base; unmatched junction bases: 20. CDR3 length: 20 amino acids. CDR3 sequence (DNA): TGTGCCAGTTCTGGCTACGACAGGGGGAGAGGGTGGAGGAACACCGGGGAGCTGTTTTTT. Its translation: CASSGYDRGRGWRNTGELFF.

The rearrangement uses TRBV6-1 and TRBJ1-2, with D possibly being TRBD1 (5 bases). The germline V gene encodes CDR1 MNHNS and CDR2 SASEGT. The V end was cut by 4 bases, the J end by 5 bases, with 17 bases between. This CDR3 has 15 amino acids. CDR3 bases: TGTGCCAGCAGTGGCAGGGTGTTAAAGGGATATGGCTACACCTTC. Amino acids: CASSGRVLKGYGYTF.

This clone was seen more than once but under ten times. The CDR3 sequence is CASSYSGDLGVQYF. The DNA of the CDR3 is TGTGCCAGCAGTTACTCTGGGGATTTGGGAGTGCAGTACTTC. The V gene is TRBV6-6, the J gene TRBJ2-7; maybe TRBD2 (5 bases). Germline values: CDR1 MNHNY, CDR2 SVGAGI (reference sequence). V lost 0 bases, J lost 9 bases, and 15 bases lay in between. This CDR3 comprises 14 residues.

The CDR3 is CASTNRGNNSPLHF. CDR3 in DNA: TGTGCCAGCACAAACAGGGGAAATAATTCACCCCTCCACTTT. The chain couples TRBV27 to TRBJ1-6; 7 bases are a match to TRBD1. CDR1 is MNHEY and CDR2 is SMNVEV in the germline V gene (reference sequence). CDR3 length: 14 amino acids. J gave up 5 bases and V 7 bases, and 5 bases lay outside the gene matches.

The chain joins TRBV29-1 to TRBJ1-2, with D unclear. CDR1 and CDR2 from the germline V gene are SQVTM and ANQGSEA. The CDR3 loop spans 12 amino acids. V was shortened by 0 bases and J by 8 bases, with 10 bases between the two germline ends. CDR3 DNA: TGCAGCGTTGAAGACAGATCGCGGGGCTACACCTTC. Protein product: CSVEDRSRGYTF.

The CDR3 DNA reads TGTGCCAGTAGTTCGGGACAGGAGTTCTATGGCTACACCTTC. Translation: CASSSGQEFYGYTF. The chain links TRBV19 to TRBJ1-2, with 8 bases lining up with TRBD1. Germline CDR1 reads LNHDA; CDR2 reads SQIVND (reference sequence). V trimming: 5 bases; J trimming: 4 bases; junction bases outside the gene matches: 6. This CDR3 is 14 amino acids long.

This clone occurred a few times. This chain connects TRBV27 to TRBJ1-2; 7 bases are a match to TRBD1. From germline, CDR1 is MNHEY and CDR2 SMNVEV (reference sequence). The CDR3 is 15 residues long. V was clipped by 4 bases and J by 2 bases; unmatched bases: 7. The CDR3 here is CASSSGHRGNYGYTF. Here the CDR3 DNA reads TGTGCCAGCAGTTCTGGTCACAGGGGAAACTATGGCTACACCTTC.

The gene calls are TRBV23-1 and TRBJ2-7; 7 bases are a match to TRBD2. TRBV23-1 is designated an ORF whose function remains uncertain. CDR3 length: 16 residues. The trim removed 4 bases at V and 4 bases at J, leaving 13 bases unmatched. The CDR3 spells CASSPDRGGSPYEQYF. For the CDR3, the DNA is TGCGCCAGCAGTCCAGACCGGGGCGGGAGTCCTTACGAGCAGTACTTC.

CDR3 protein: CASSILAEPGTDTQYF. CDR3 DNA: TGCGCCAGCAGCATCTTAGCGGAACCGGGCACAGATACGCAGTATTTT. The rearrangement uses TRBV5-1 and TRBJ2-3, with a possible D match to TRBD2 (6 bases). The CDR3 spans 16 residues. The V and J ends lost 4 bases and 1 base respectively, with 16 bases between them. Germline V gives CDR1 SGHRS, CDR2 YFSETQ. Variable domain in full (rest from reference TRBV5-1 and TRBJ2-3): KAGVTQTPRYLIKTRGQQVTLSCSPISGHRSVSWYQQTPGQGLQFLFEYFSETQRNKGNFPGRFSGRQFSNSRSEMNVSTLELGDSALYLCASSILAEPGTDTQYFGPGTRLTVL.

The chain links TRBV7-6 to TRBJ1-3, with a possible D match to TRBD1 (5 bases). V lost 1 base and J lost 2, with 15 bases in between. Germline values: CDR1 SGHVS, CDR2 FNYEAQ. The length of the CDR3 is 17 residues. CDR3 in DNA: TGTGCCAGCAGCTTAGGACAGACGACCTTAGCTGGAAACACCATATATTTT. It encodes CASSLGQTTLAGNTIYF.

This sequence joins TRBV19 and TRBJ2-6, with 8 bases aligning to TRBD1. Germline assignment: CDR1 LNHDA and CDR2 SQIVND (reference sequence). The V segment lost 5 bases and the J segment 2 bases; nucleotides outside the gene matches: 2. The CDR3 has 15 amino acids. The CDR3 loop is CASSPGGTGANVLTF. The CDR3 DNA reads TGTGCCAGTAGTCCAGGGGGCACTGGGGCCAACGTCCTGACTTTC.

This clone showed up just a few times. V gene TRBV10-3 combines with J gene TRBJ1-1; D perhaps matches TRBD1 (6 bases). Germline V gene sequence: CDR1 ENHRY, CDR2 SYGVKD. This CDR3 is 15 amino acids long. With 6 bases removed from V and 2 bases from J, the gap between germline ends came to 16 bases. CDR3 sequence reads: CAIREVETGNTEAFF. The DNA of the CDR3 is TGTGCCATCAGGGAAGTTGAGACAGGTAACACTGAAGCTTTCTTT.

The J gene is TRBJ1-2, the V gene TRBV11-2, with TRBD1 as a possible D gene (5 bases). The CDR3 has 13 residues. The V end was cut by 3 bases, the J end by 4 bases, with 9 bases between. Germline CDR1 is SGHAT and CDR2 is FQNNGV. This CDR3 reads CASSLGRSYGYTF. As DNA, the CDR3 is TGTGCCAGCAGCTTGGGGCGAAGCTATGGCTACACCTTC. The complete variable domain, with remaining parts taken from reference TRBV11-2 and TRBJ1-2, reads EAGVAQSPRYKIIEKRQSVAFWCNPISGHATLYWYQQILGQGPKLLIQFQNNGVVDDSQLPKDRFSAERLKGVDSTLKIQPAKLEDSAVYLCASSLGRSYGYTFGSGTRLTVV.

The rearrangement uses TRBV6-5 and TRBJ1-5; 7 bases map to TRBD1. CDR1 is MNHEY, CDR2 SVGAGI, per germline. Unmatched junction bases numbered 8, after V lost 2 bases and J lost 10 bases. CDR3 length: 14 residues. The CDR3 loop is CASSYRDSMFPQHF. The CDR3 coding sequence is TGTGCCAGCAGTTACAGGGACAGCATGTTTCCCCAGCATTTT.

This sequence joins TRBV4-1 and TRBJ1-5, with D unclear. Germline V gives CDR1 MGHRA, CDR2 YSYEKL. Between the trimmed V and J ends, which lost 0 bases and 7 bases, there was a span of 7 bases. The CDR3 covers 13 residues. The CDR3 region has the DNA TGCGCCAGCAGCCAAGAGGCCCCCCAGCCCCAGCATTTT. Its translation is CASSQEAPQPQHF.

V is TRBV7-8 and J is TRBJ1-3; 8 bases are a match to TRBD1. Trimming cost V 5 bases and J 2 bases; bases outside gene matches: 5. This CDR3 is built from 15 residues. Germline V lookup: CDR1 SGHVS, CDR2 FQNEAQ. DNA for the CDR3: TGTGCCAGCAGCAAACCGGACAGGGCTGGAAACACCATATATTTT. This sequence encodes CASSKPDRAGNTIYF.

There are a few counts of this clone. The chain carries TRBV5-6 and TRBJ1-6; the match to TRBD1 covers 8 bases. The CDR3 contains 16 residues. CDR1 and CDR2 (germline): SGHDT, YYEEEE. V lost 2 bases, J lost 10 bases, and 11 bases stayed unmatched. The DNA for the CDR3 is TGTGCCAGCAGCTTTTTTCCAGGGGGCGAAGGATCACCCCTCCACTTT. Translation: CASSFFPGGEGSPLHF. Drawing the rest from reference TRBV5-6 and TRBJ1-6, the complete variable domain is DAGVTQSPTHLIKTRGQQVTLRCSPKSGHDTVSWYQQALGQGPQFIFQYYEEEERQRGNFPDRFSGHQFPNYSSELNVNALLLGDSALYLCASSFFPGGEGSPLHFGNGTRLTVT.

The chain is built from TRBV6-5 and TRBJ1-5; TRBD1 is a possible D gene (5 bases). The CDR3 runs to 13 residues. Germline values: CDR1 MNHEY, CDR2 SVGAGI. The germline V and J ends were trimmed by 7 bases and 5 bases, with 12 bases remaining between them. The CDR3 reads CASMSREDQPQHF. In nucleotides, the CDR3 is TGTGCCAGCATGAGCAGGGAGGATCAGCCCCAGCATTTT.

This sequence joins TRBV7-2 and TRBJ1-1; no firm D call. The length of the CDR3 is 14 residues. V dropped 5 bases and J dropped 1 base, with 11 bases sitting between them. Germline V gives CDR1 SGHTA, CDR2 FQGNSA. The chain's CDR3 is CASSTVFRNTEAFF. The CDR3 DNA is TGTGCCAGCAGCACTGTGTTTCGGAACACTGAAGCTTTCTTT.

The table lists this clone with a count of one. The rearrangement links TRBV27 to TRBJ1-2, with D perhaps matching TRBD1 (6 bases). The CDR3 extends over 13 amino acids. Germline V gene data show CDR1 as MNHEY and CDR2 as SMNVEV (reference sequence). V was clipped by 2 bases and J by 4 bases, with 8 bases between them. As DNA, the CDR3 is TGTGCCAGCAGTTTAGGGGGCTCCTATGGCTACACCTTC. Its protein product is CASSLGGSYGYTF.

The V call is TRBV9, the J call TRBJ2-7; D might be TRBD2 (6 bases). Trimming pared 3 bases from V and 4 bases from J, leaving 17 bases between. CDR1 and CDR2 (germline): SGDLS, YYNGEE. This CDR3 has 15 amino acids. The CDR3 nucleotides read TGTGCCAGCAGCGGACGGGACTCCTCCGCATACGAGCAGTACTTC. Amino acid sequence: CASSGRDSSAYEQYF.

The J gene is TRBJ2-7, the V gene TRBV27; the match to TRBD1 covers 11 bases. From germline, CDR1 is MNHEY and CDR2 SMNVEV (reference sequence). Trimming at V came to 2 bases and at J to 3 bases, leaving 3 bases not matched to a gene. This CDR3 is 15 amino acids long. CDR3 region: CASSLGQGANYEQYF. The CDR3, as DNA: TGTGCCAGCAGTTTAGGACAGGGGGCTAACTACGAGCAGTACTTC.

J is TRBJ2-1 and V is TRBV5-6; TRBD2 aligns across 7 bases. The germline V gene encodes CDR1 SGHDT and CDR2 YYEEEE. Trimming took 0 bases from V and 6 from J; bases not matched to a gene: 9. The CDR3 extends over 16 amino acids. The chain's CDR3 is CASSLGGGGRGNEQFF. DNA of the CDR3: TGTGCCAGCAGCTTGGGTGGAGGAGGGAGGGGCAATGAGCAGTTCTTC.

The chain couples TRBV7-2 to TRBJ2-1; 13 bases agree with TRBD2. V lost 2 bases, J lost 12 bases, and 7 bases stayed unmatched. The CDR3 is 15 amino acids. The germline V gene has CDR1 SGHTA and CDR2 FQGNSA. CDR3 in amino acids: CASSLTTSGGAVQFF. The CDR3 region has the DNA TGTGCCAGCAGCTTAACAACTAGCGGGGGGGCTGTGCAGTTCTTC.

This rearrangement joins TRBV19 to TRBJ1-2, with unresolved D. V lost 4 bases, J lost 3 bases, and 15 bases lay in between. The CDR3 is 15 amino acids. Germline assignment: CDR1 LNHDA and CDR2 SQIVND (reference sequence). The CDR3 reads CASSKEAGIYYGYTF. The CDR3 DNA is TGTGCCAGTAGTAAGGAGGCAGGAATTTACTATGGCTACACCTTC.

The CDR3 DNA reads as TGTGCCAGCAGCTTTAGGACAAAGCTCTATAATTCACCCCTCCACTTT. Its protein is CASSFRTKLYNSPLHF. The chain combines TRBV5-6 with TRBJ1-6; D is perhaps TRBD1 (5 bases). Germline V gene data show CDR1 as SGHDT and CDR2 as YYEEEE. The ends were cut back, 2 bases at V and 3 bases at J, with 12 bases in the middle. The CDR3 length is 16 residues.

The chain uses TRBV29-1 and TRBJ2-1; 7 nucleotides align to TRBD2. Germline CDR1 is SQVTM and CDR2 is ANQGSEA. Trimming at V came to 0 bases and at J to 4 bases, leaving 6 bases not matched to a gene. CDR3 size: 15 residues. The CDR3 spells CSVEEGSGRYNEQFF. For the CDR3, the DNA is TGCAGCGTTGAAGAAGGTAGCGGGCGGTACAATGAGCAGTTCTTC.

This chain joins TRBV2 and TRBJ2-7; TRBD2 might be the D (6 bases). This CDR3 region has 13 residues. Germline CDR1 SNHLY, CDR2 FYNNEI. V shed 8 bases and J shed 5 bases, with 16 bases lying between them. The DNA of the CDR3 is TGTGCCAGCGGTCCGGCGGAGGGCCACGAGCAGTACTTC. It encodes CASGPAEGHEQYF. Using reference TRBV2 and TRBJ2-7 for the parts outside the CDR3, the full variable domain is EPEVTQTPSHQVTQMGQEVILRCVPISNHLYFYWYRQILGQKVEFLVSFYNNEISEKSEIFDDQFSVERPDGSNFTLKIRSTKLEDSAMYFCASGPAEGHEQYFGPGTRLTVT.

The chain employs TRBV7-8 and TRBJ1-1, with D perhaps matching TRBD1 (5 bases). Germline V gene lookup returns CDR1 SGHVS and CDR2 FQNEAQ. This CDR3 has 13 residues. Trimming took off 3 bases at V and 7 bases at J, with 12 bases between the two ends. In nucleotides, the CDR3 is TGTGCCAGCAGCTTTACTTTAGACAGTGAAGCTTTCTTT. It yields the protein CASSFTLDSEAFF.

The V call is TRBV14, the J call TRBJ2-5; a possible D gene is TRBD1 (6 bases). The CDR3 is 16 residues long. Per the germline V gene, CDR1 is SGHDN and CDR2 is FVKESK. Trimming took 3 bases from V and 3 from J, leaving 17 bases between them. The CDR3 coding sequence is TGTGCCAGCAGCCACACAGGTGGGGGCAGGGAAGAGACCCAGTACTTC. As protein: CASSHTGGGREETQYF.